This T cell receptor beta chain emerged from a study of blood T cell repertoires in COVID-19. Study background: Material from acute and convalescent COVID-19 was sourced from the United States, Italy and Spain. PBMCs, B-cell-depleted T cells, or T cells were the source of the cDNA or gDNA that made up the material.

Per the germline V gene, CDR1 is SEHNR and CDR2 is FQNEAQ (reference sequence). After removal of 5 bases from V and 2 bases from J, the junction contained 7 bases not matched to a gene. CDR3 length: 17 residues. Study processing details: By means of reference gene primer amplification, nucleated cell counts were estimated. The repertoire was sequenced with immunoSEQ multiplex PCR; TCRdb's copy has only in-frame clones and lacks some. The V and J calls and clone size are taken from that table; D and trimming were inferred from the DNA. The sample shows some 98,000 clones, roughly 79% of them seen only once.

The sequence was obtained from a man in his 70s with acute or convalescent COVID-19. The sequenced material came from peripheral blood. The genes are TRBV7-9 and TRBJ2-5; 14 bases line up with TRBD2. CDR3 bases: TGTGCCAGCAGCCCCGGACGACTAGCGGGGGGGCAAGAGACCCAGTACTTC. Translated, it gives CASSPGRLAGGQETQYF.